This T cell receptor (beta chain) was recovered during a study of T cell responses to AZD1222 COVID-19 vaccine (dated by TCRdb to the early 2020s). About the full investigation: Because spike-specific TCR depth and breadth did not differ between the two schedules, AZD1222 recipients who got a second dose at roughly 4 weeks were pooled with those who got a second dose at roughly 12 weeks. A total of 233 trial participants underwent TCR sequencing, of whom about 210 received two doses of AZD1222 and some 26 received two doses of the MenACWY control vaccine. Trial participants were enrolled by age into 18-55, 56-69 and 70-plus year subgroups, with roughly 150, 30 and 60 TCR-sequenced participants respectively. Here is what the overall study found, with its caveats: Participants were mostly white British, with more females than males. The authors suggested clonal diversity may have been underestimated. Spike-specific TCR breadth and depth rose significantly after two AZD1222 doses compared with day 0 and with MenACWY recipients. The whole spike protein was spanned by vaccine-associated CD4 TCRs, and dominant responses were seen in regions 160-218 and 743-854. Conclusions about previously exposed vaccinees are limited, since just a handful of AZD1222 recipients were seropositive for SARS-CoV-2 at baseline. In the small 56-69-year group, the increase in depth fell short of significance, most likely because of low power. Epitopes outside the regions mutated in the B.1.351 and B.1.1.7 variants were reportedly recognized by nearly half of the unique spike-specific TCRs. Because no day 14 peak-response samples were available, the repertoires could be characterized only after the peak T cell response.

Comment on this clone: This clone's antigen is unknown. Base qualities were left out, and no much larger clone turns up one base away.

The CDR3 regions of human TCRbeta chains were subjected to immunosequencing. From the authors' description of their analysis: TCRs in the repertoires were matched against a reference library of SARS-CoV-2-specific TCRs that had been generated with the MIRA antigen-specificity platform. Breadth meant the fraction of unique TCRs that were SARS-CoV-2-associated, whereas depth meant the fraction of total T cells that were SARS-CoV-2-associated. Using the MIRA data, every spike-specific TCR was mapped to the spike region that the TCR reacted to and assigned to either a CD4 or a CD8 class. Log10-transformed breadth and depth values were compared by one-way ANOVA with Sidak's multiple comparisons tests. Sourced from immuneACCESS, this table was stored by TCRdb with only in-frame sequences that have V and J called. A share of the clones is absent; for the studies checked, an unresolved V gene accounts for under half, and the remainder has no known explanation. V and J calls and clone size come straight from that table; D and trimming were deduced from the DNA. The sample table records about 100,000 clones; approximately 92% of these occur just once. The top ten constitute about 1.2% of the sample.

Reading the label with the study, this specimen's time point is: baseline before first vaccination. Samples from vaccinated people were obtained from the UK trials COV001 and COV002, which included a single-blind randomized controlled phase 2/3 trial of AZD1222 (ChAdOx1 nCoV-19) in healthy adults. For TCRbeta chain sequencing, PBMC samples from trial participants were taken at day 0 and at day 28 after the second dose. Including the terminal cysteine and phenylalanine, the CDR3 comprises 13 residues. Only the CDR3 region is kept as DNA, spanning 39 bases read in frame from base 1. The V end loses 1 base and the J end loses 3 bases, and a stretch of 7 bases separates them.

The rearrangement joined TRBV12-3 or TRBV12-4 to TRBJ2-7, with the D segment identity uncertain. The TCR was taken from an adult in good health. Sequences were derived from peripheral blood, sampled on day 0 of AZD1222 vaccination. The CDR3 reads CASSLGGYYEQYF. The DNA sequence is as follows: TGTGCCAGCAGTTTAGGCGGCTACTACGAGCAGTACTTC.